A selection of T cell receptor beta chains follows, all from one sample in a study of regulatory T cells in long-lasting Graves disease. MiXCR, applied by TCRdb to the multiplex PCR reads, yields one record per CDR3 protein. The sample has approximately 350,000 distinct CDR3 sequences, around 15% seen once. Another study also made use of these data, one on T cells in Graves' hyperthyroidism and ophthalmopathy.

This specimen consisted of peripheral blood mononuclear cells (PBMCs), obtained at new diagnosis, from a patient treated with antithyroid drugs. The receptor set was obtained from a woman aged 18-30 years with Graves disease. Each CDR3 is given with its conserved first and last residue. The D gene is left open where the match is weak. Expanded clones are given a class, and other clones once, few, many or no size at all.

v_call	j_call	d_call	clone_size	cdr3_nt	cdr3_aa
TRBV9	TRBJ2-2	TRBD2	-	TGTGCCAGCAGCGTACGAGCGGGGATCACCGGGGAGCTGTTTTTT	CASSVRAGITGELFF
TRBV7-6	TRBJ2-7	-	few	TGTGCCAGCAGCTTAGGGCCCGGGACTCGTTTTTCTGACGAGCAGTACTTC	CASSLGPGTRFSDEQYF
TRBV7-8	TRBJ2-1	-	many	TGTGCCAGCAGACTTTCCGCCTCGGGCTACCTTGAGCAGTTCTTC	CASRLSASGYLEQFF
TRBV2	TRBJ2-7	-	many	TGTGCCAGCGCCTCGGGTCGCTCCTACGAGCAGTACTTC	CASASGRSYEQYF
TRBV5-1	TRBJ1-3	-	few	TGCGCCAGCAGCCCCCTCGACGGGGTCGGGACTGGAAACACCATATATTTT	CASSPLDGVGTGNTIYF
TRBV24-1	TRBJ1-2	-	-	TGTGCCACCAGTGCCCAAGGTATTGGTACAGACGGCTACACCTTC	CATSAQGIGTDGYTF
TRBV6-1	TRBJ1-2	-	many	TGTGCCAGCAGTGAGAGGACAGACTATGGCTACACCTTC	CASSERTDYGYTF
TRBV29-1	TRBJ2-7	-	few	TGCAGCGCCTCCTTTAGGGGAAGCTACGAGCAGTACTTC	CSASFRGSYEQYF
TRBV11-2	TRBJ2-3	-	many	TGTGCCAGCAGCTTAGCCAGGAACCCCACAGATACGCAGTATTTT	CASSLARNPTDTQYF
TRBV5-1	TRBJ2-7	TRBD2	many	TGCGCCAGCAGCGGGACTAGCTCGGACTACGAGCAGTACTTC	CASSGTSSDYEQYF
TRBV28	TRBJ2-7	TRBD1	-	TGTGCCAGCAGTACCGGGACAGGGGGCTGGTACGAGCAGTACTTC	CASSTGTGGWYEQYF
TRBV5-1	TRBJ1-1	TRBD1	many	TGCGCCAGCGACCCGGGACAGGGTAGCCCCAACACTGAAGCTTTCTTT	CASDPGQGSPNTEAFF
TRBV9	TRBJ2-6	-	-	TGTGCCAGCAGCGTAAAGAGCTCTGGGGCCAACGTCCTGACTTTC	CASSVKSSGANVLTF
TRBV19	TRBJ2-1	TRBD2	few	TGTGCCAGTAGTGAGGGAGGGATGAGTGAGCAGTTCTTC	CASSEGGMSEQFF
TRBV18	TRBJ1-1	-	many	TGTGCCAGCTCACCAGTAGGAACCGGTACTGAAGCTTTCTTT	CASSPVGTGTEAFF
TRBV7-8	TRBJ2-7	-	many	TGTGCCAGCGGGACCCAAGACTACGAGCAGTACTTC	CASGTQDYEQYF
TRBV18	TRBJ1-1	TRBD1	many	TGTGCCAGCAGTCCGGGACAGGAAAACACTGAAGCTTTCTTT	CASSPGQENTEAFF
TRBV7-6	TRBJ2-7	TRBD1	many	TGTGCCAGCAGCTCACGAGAAGGGGGCATCTACGAGCAGTACTTC	CASSSREGGIYEQYF
TRBV11-2	TRBJ2-7	TRBD2	many	TGTGCCAGCAGCTTTCGGTCTAGTAGCGGGAGGGGATACGAGCAGTACTTC	CASSFRSSSGRGYEQYF
TRBV7-3	TRBJ2-6	-	few	TGTGCCAGCAGCTTTATGGGGGCTGGGGCCAACGTCCTGACTTTC	CASSFMGAGANVLTF
TRBV7-9	TRBJ2-5	-	many	TGTGCCAGCAGCTTCGTGGGGAGGGAGACCCAGTACTTC	CASSFVGRETQYF
TRBV5-5	TRBJ2-1	TRBD2	many	TGTGCCAGCAGCCGATATGGACTAGCGGGAAGTTCCTCCTACAATGAGCAGTTCTTC	CASSRYGLAGSSSYNEQFF
TRBV20-1	TRBJ1-4	-	-	TGCAGTGCTTCCACAGGGACTCCGGGCCACGGGGAAAAACTGTTTTTT	CSASTGTPGHGEKLFF
TRBV19	TRBJ1-1	-	once	TGTGCCAGTAGCCCACGGGGAGTGGAAGCTTTCTTT	CASSPRGVEAFF
TRBV28	TRBJ1-5	-	many	TGTGCCAGCAGGTCAGGGGTTAATCAGCCCCAGCATTTT	CASRSGVNQPQHF
TRBV5-1	TRBJ1-4	-	many	TGCGCCAGCAGCCCAGGAGCCGGGGGACGTAATGAAAAACTGTTTTTT	CASSPGAGGRNEKLFF
TRBV20-1	TRBJ2-7	TRBD2	many	TGCAGTGCTAGTTTGCGGGAGAACGAGCAGTACTTC	CSASLRENEQYF
TRBV20-1	TRBJ2-1	TRBD2	many	TGCAGTGCCCTCGGCGGGAGTTATGAGCAGTTCTTC	CSALGGSYEQFF
TRBV4-1	TRBJ1-6	-	-	TGCGCCAGCAGCCAACGCGCAGCGGGCGGTAATTCACCCCTCCACTTT	CASSQRAAGGNSPLHF
TRBV5-1	TRBJ2-3	TRBD2	many	TGCGCCAGCAGCTTGAATCTCTTGGGGGGAGTAGCGGGCCTCACAGATACGCAGTATTTT	CASSLNLLGGVAGLTDTQYF
TRBV2	TRBJ1-4	-	many	TGTGCCAGCACTGGTGAGGCTAATGAAAAACTGTTTTTT	CASTGEANEKLFF
TRBV19	TRBJ1-5	-	-	TGTGCCAGTAGTACAGGGACTGACGGGGGTCAGCCCCAGCATTTT	CASSTGTDGGQPQHF
TRBV7-3	TRBJ2-5	TRBD1	-	TGTGCCAGCAGCTCGATGGGACAGAGCCAAGAGACCCAGTACTTC	CASSSMGQSQETQYF
TRBV5-1	TRBJ1-2	-	-	TGCGCCAGCAGCTTCGGGCCAGACTATGGCTGCACCTTC	CASSFGPDYGCTF
TRBV12-3/TRBV12-4	TRBJ1-1	-	many	TGTGCCAGCAGTTTGTCGGGGACCGGCACTGAAGCTTTCTTT	CASSLSGTGTEAFF
TRBV7-8	TRBJ2-7	TRBD1	few	TGTGCCAGCCAACCACAGGGGGGCTACTCCTACGAGCAGTACTTC	CASQPQGGYSYEQYF
TRBV20-1	TRBJ2-7	-	many	TGCAGTGCCCATCGCGGCGGACAGAGCTCCTACGAGCAGTACTTC	CSAHRGGQSSYEQYF
TRBV9	TRBJ2-7	TRBD2	many	TGTGCCAGCAGCGACGGCACTAGCGGGAAGATCTACGAGCAGTACTTC	CASSDGTSGKIYEQYF
TRBV20-1	TRBJ1-4	-	many	TGCAGTGCTAGAGATTCAGGGACAACTAATGAAAAACTGTTTTTT	CSARDSGTTNEKLFF
TRBV12-3/TRBV12-4	TRBJ2-2	-	many	TGTGCCAGCAGTTTACGGAACACCGGGGAGCTGTTTTTT	CASSLRNTGELFF
TRBV12-3/TRBV12-4	TRBJ2-4	-	-	TGTGCCACCATGCTGGGCCAAGGTGGCATTCAGCACTTC	CATMLGQGGIQHF
TRBV2	TRBJ2-2	-	few	TGTGCCAGCAGTGAAGAATGGGGGGAGCTGCTTTTT	CASSEEWGELLF
TRBV7-2	TRBJ2-1	-	many	TGTGCCAGCAGCTTTTCACTAGCCACCACCTACTACAATGAGCAGTTCTTC	CASSFSLATTYYNEQFF
TRBV7-9	TRBJ1-2	TRBD1	few	TGTGCCAGCAGCTTAACGGGACAGAGATATGGCTACACCTTC	CASSLTGQRYGYTF
TRBV7-9	TRBJ2-7	-	many	TGTGCCAACGAGAGGGCCGGGGACGAGCAGTACTTC	CANERAGDEQYF
TRBV2	TRBJ2-1	TRBD2	many	TGTGCCGGCAGGAGGACTAGCGGGGGGGCTTGGGCCAATGAGCAGTTCTTC	CAGRRTSGGAWANEQFF
TRBV10-1	TRBJ2-5	-	few	TGCGCCAGCAGTGTGACAGGTCAAGAGACCCAGTACTTC	CASSVTGQETQYF
TRBV20-1	TRBJ2-7	-	many	TGCAGTGCTAGAGATCGGGCAGGGGTACACGAGCAGTACTTC	CSARDRAGVHEQYF
TRBV6-2/TRBV6-3	TRBJ1-2	TRBD1	many	TGTGCCAGCAGTTGGGGACAGGCCTATGGCTACACCTTC	CASSWGQAYGYTF
TRBV20-1	TRBJ2-1	-	many	TGCAGTGCTAGGGGCCTGGGGGTGCGGGGTAATGAGCAGTTCTTC	CSARGLGVRGNEQFF
TRBV15	TRBJ2-3	-	-	TGTGCCACCAGCAGAGCCCCGGGGTTAGCAGATACGCAGTATTTT	CATSRAPGLADTQYF
TRBV20-1	TRBJ2-3	-	many	TGCAGTGCTGGGGGGGGGGGCACTAGCACAGATACGCAGTATTTT	CSAGGGGTSTDTQYF
TRBV9	TRBJ1-5	TRBD1	few	TGTGCCAGCAGCGTAGCTCTCCAGGGGGCGAATCAGCCCCAGCATTTT	CASSVALQGANQPQHF
TRBV2	TRBJ2-1	TRBD2	many	TGTGCCAACCTAAGCCAGCCGGGAGGATACAATGAGCAGTTCTTC	CANLSQPGGYNEQFF
TRBV9	TRBJ2-7	TRBD1	many	TGTGCCAGCAGCGCCGGGACAGGGGTTGCTTACGAGCAGTACTTC	CASSAGTGVAYEQYF